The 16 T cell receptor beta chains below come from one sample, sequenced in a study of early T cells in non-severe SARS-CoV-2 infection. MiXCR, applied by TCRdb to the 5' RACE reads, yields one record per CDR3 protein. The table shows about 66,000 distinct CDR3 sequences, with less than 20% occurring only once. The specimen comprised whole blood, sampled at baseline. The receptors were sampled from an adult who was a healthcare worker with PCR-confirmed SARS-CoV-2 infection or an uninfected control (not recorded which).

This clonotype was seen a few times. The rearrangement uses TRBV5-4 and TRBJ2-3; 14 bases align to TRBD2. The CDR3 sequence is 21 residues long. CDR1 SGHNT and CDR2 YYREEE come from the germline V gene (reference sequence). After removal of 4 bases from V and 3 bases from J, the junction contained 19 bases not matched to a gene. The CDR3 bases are TGTGCCAGCAGCCGTACGGGACTAGCGGGAGTTAATCGATTGGGAACAGATACGCAGTATTTT. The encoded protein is CASSRTGLAGVNRLGTDTQYF.

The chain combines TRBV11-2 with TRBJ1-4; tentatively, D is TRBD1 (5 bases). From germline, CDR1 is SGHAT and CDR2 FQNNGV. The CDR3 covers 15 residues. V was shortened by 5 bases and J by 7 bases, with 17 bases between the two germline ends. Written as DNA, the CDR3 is TGTGCCAGCAGCCCCGTTCGGGGGTCTAGTGAAAAACTGTTTTTT. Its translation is CASSPVRGSSEKLFF.

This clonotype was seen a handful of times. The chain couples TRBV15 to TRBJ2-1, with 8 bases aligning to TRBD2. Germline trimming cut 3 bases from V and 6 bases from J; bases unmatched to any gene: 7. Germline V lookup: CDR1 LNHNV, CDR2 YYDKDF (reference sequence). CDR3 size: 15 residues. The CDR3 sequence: CATSSRGGLVNEQFF. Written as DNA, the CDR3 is TGTGCCACCAGCAGCCGGGGGGGCCTAGTCAATGAGCAGTTCTTC. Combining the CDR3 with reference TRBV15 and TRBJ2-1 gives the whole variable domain DAMVIQNPRYQVTQFGKPVTLSCSQTLNHNVMYWYQQKSSQAPKLLFHYYDKDFNNEADTPDNFQSRRPNTSFCFLDIRSPGLGDTAMYLCATSSRGGLVNEQFFGPGTRLTVL.

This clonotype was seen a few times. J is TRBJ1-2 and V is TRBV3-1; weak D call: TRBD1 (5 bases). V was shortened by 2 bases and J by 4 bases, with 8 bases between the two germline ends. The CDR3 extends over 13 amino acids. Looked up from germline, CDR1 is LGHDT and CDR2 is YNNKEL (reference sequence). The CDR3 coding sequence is TGTGCCAGCAGCCAAAACGGGGCCTATGGCTACACCTTC. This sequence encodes CASSQNGAYGYTF.

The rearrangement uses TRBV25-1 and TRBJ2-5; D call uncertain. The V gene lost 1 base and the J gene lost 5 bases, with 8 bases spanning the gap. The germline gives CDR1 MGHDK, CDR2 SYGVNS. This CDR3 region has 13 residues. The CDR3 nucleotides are TGTGCCAGCAGTGAATTGAGGCCGGAGACCCAGTACTTC. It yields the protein CASSELRPETQYF.

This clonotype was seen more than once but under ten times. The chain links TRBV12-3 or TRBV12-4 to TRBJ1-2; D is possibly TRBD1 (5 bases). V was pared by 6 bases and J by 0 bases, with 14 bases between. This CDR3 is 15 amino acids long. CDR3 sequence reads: CASSLGRNPNYGYTF. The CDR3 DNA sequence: TGTGCCAGCAGCTTGGGGCGGAACCCTAACTATGGCTACACCTTC.

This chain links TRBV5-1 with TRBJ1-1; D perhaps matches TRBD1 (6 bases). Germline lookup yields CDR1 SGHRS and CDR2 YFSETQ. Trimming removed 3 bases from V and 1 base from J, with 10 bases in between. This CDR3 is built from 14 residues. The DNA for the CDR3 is TGCGCCAGCAGCTGGGGGGCGGCGAACACTGAAGCTTTCTTT. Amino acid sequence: CASSWGAANTEAFF.

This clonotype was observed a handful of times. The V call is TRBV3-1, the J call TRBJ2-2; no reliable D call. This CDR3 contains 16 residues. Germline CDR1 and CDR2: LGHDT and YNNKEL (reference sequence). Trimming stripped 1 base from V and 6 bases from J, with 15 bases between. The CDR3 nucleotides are TGTGCCAGCAGCCAAGGAACTACAGTCGGTCCCGGGGAGCTGTTTTTT. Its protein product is CASSQGTTVGPGELFF.

This CDR3 reads CASSLTRGYEQYF. CDR3 nucleotide sequence: TGTGCCAGCAGCTTAACGAGGGGGTACGAGCAGTACTTC. The rearrangement uses TRBV11-2 and TRBJ2-7; possibly TRBD1 for D (6 bases). V was pared by 2 bases and J by 4 bases, with 9 bases between. The CDR3 is 13 residues long. Per the germline V gene, CDR1 is SGHAT and CDR2 is FQNNGV.

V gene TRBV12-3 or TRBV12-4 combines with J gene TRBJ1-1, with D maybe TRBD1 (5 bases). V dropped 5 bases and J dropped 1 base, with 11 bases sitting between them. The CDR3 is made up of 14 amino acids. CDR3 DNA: TGTGCCAGCAGTCCCAGACAGAGGAACACTGAAGCTTTCTTT. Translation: CASSPRQRNTEAFF.

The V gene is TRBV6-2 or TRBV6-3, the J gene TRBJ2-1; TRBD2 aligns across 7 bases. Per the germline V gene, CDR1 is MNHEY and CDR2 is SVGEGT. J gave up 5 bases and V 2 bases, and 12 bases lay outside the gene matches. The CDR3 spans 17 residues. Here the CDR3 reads CASSYLLAFMGNNEQFF. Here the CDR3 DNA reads TGTGCCAGCAGTTACCTACTAGCGTTTATGGGGAACAATGAGCAGTTCTTC.

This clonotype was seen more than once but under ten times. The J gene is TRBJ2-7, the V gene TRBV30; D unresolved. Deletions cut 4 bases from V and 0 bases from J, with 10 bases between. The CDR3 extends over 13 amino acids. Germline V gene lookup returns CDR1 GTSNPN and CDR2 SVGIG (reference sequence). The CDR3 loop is CAWNGGSSYEQYF. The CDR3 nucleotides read TGTGCCTGGAACGGTGGGTCCTCCTACGAGCAGTACTTC.

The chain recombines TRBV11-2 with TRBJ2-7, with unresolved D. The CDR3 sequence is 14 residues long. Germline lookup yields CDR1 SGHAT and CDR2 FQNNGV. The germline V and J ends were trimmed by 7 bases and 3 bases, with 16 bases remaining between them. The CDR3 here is CASTPDPAVYEQYF. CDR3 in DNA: TGTGCCAGCACCCCCGACCCAGCCGTCTACGAGCAGTACTTC.

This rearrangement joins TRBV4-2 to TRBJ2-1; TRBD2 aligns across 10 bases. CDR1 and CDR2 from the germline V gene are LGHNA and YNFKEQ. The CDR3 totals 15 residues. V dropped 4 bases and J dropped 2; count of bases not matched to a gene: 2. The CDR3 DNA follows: TGTGCCAGCAGCCCCACTAGCGGGACCTACAATGAGCAGTTCTTC. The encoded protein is CASSPTSGTYNEQFF.

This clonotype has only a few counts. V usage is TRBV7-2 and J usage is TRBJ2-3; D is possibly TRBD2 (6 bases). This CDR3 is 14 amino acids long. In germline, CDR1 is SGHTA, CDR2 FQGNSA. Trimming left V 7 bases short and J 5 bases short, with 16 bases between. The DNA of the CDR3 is TGTGCCAGCAAAGTTGGCGGGGTCAAAGATACGCAGTATTTT. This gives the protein CASKVGGVKDTQYF.

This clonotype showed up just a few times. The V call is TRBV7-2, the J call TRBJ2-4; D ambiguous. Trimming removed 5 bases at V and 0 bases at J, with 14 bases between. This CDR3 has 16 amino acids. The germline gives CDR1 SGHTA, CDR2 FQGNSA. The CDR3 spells CASSPRTGLAKNIQYF. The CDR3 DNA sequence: TGTGCCAGCAGCCCCCGGACCGGTCTAGCCAAAAACATTCAGTACTTC.